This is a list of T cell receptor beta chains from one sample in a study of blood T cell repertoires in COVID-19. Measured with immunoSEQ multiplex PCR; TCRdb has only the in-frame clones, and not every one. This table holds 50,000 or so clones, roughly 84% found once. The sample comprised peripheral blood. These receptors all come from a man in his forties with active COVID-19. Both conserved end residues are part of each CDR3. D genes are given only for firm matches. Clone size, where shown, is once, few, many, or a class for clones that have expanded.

cdr3_aa: CAWSVKGASGNTIYF
cdr3_nt: TGTGCCTGGAGTGTAAAGGGGGCATCTGGAAACACCATATATTTT
clone_size: -
d_call: TRBD1
v_call: TRBV30
j_call: TRBJ1-3

cdr3_aa: CASSSLIDYEQYF
cdr3_nt: TGTGCCAGCAGCTCGCTGATAGATTACGAGCAGTACTTC
clone_size: few
d_call: -
v_call: TRBV7-8
j_call: TRBJ2-7

cdr3_aa: CASSLYTGELFF
cdr3_nt: TGTGCCAGCAGCCTATACACCGGGGAGCTGTTTTTT
clone_size: -
d_call: -
v_call: TRBV7-2
j_call: TRBJ2-2

cdr3_aa: CASTPSPHGTVTHHYNEQFF
cdr3_nt: TGTGCCAGTACCCCCTCCCCTCATGGGACAGTTACGCACCACTACAATGAGCAGTTCTTC
clone_size: -
d_call: TRBD1
v_call: TRBV19
j_call: TRBJ2-1

cdr3_aa: CASSPGSETQYF
cdr3_nt: TGCGCCAGCAGTCCGGGATCTGAGACCCAGTACTTC
clone_size: few
d_call: -
v_call: TRBV10-1
j_call: TRBJ2-5

cdr3_aa: CASRLGQAGQPQHF
cdr3_nt: TGTGCCAGCAGACTCGGACAGGCGGGACAGCCCCAGCATTTT
clone_size: -
d_call: TRBD1
v_call: TRBV6-5
j_call: TRBJ1-5

cdr3_aa: CASSNQGGVVGEQYF
cdr3_nt: TGCGCCAGTTCTAATCAGGGGGGCGTCGTTGGCGAGCAGTACTTC
clone_size: -
d_call: -
v_call: TRBV5-1
j_call: TRBJ2-7

cdr3_aa: CASSWGQGEGDTQYF
cdr3_nt: TGTGCCAGCAGCTGGGGACAGGGGGAAGGGGATACGCAGTATTTT
clone_size: -
d_call: TRBD1
v_call: TRBV7-9
j_call: TRBJ2-3

cdr3_aa: CASSMATGELFF
cdr3_nt: TGTGCCAGCAGCATGGCCACCGGGGAGCTGTTTTTT
clone_size: few
d_call: -
v_call: TRBV9
j_call: TRBJ2-2

cdr3_aa: CASEGATSYNSPLHF
cdr3_nt: TGTGCCAGCGAAGGGGCCACCTCCTATAATTCACCCCTCCACTTT
clone_size: -
d_call: -
v_call: TRBV28
j_call: TRBJ1-6

cdr3_aa: CASSPAGGRRNEQFF
cdr3_nt: TGTGCCAGCAGCCCTGCAGGGGGCAGGAGGAATGAGCAGTTCTTC
clone_size: -
d_call: TRBD1
v_call: TRBV28
j_call: TRBJ2-1

cdr3_aa: CAWSVGQGSGNTIYF
cdr3_nt: TGTGCCTGGAGTGTCGGACAGGGCTCTGGAAACACCATATATTTT
clone_size: -
d_call: TRBD1
v_call: TRBV30
j_call: TRBJ1-3

cdr3_aa: CASGTEHWGTQYF
cdr3_nt: TGTGCCAGCGGGACAGAGCATTGGGGGACCCAGTACTTC
clone_size: -
d_call: TRBD1
v_call: TRBV9
j_call: TRBJ2-5

cdr3_aa: CASSFQGYEKLFF
cdr3_nt: TGTGCCAGCAGTTTTCAGGGGTATGAAAAACTGTTTTTT
clone_size: few
d_call: -
v_call: TRBV27
j_call: TRBJ1-4

cdr3_aa: CASSSLSRNSYNEQFF
cdr3_nt: TGTGCCAGCAGCTCCCTTAGCCGGAACTCCTACAATGAGCAGTTCTTC
clone_size: few
d_call: -
v_call: TRBV7-8
j_call: TRBJ2-1

cdr3_aa: CASSLNPVVGQPQHF
cdr3_nt: TGTGCCAGCAGCTTAAACCCGGTCGTTGGTCAGCCCCAGCATTTT
clone_size: -
d_call: -
v_call: TRBV11-2
j_call: TRBJ1-5

cdr3_aa: CASSPTAATDTQYF
cdr3_nt: TGTGCCAGCAGCCCAACCGCGGCCACAGATACGCAGTATTTT
clone_size: -
d_call: -
v_call: TRBV7-9
j_call: TRBJ2-3

cdr3_aa: CASSLAGDSTYEQYF
cdr3_nt: TGCGCCAGCAGCTTGGCAGGCGATTCGACCTACGAGCAGTACTTC
clone_size: -
d_call: -
v_call: TRBV5-1
j_call: TRBJ2-7

cdr3_aa: CASSGSTGQETQYF
cdr3_nt: TGTGCCAGCAGTGGATCGACAGGCCAAGAGACCCAGTACTTC
clone_size: few
d_call: -
v_call: TRBV2
j_call: TRBJ2-5

cdr3_aa: CASSVTGAEVEQFF
cdr3_nt: TGTGCCAGCAGCGTTACAGGGGCGGAAGTTGAGCAGTTCTTC
clone_size: -
d_call: TRBD1
v_call: TRBV9
j_call: TRBJ2-1

cdr3_aa: CASSVSGTHNEQFF
cdr3_nt: TGTGCCAGCAGCGTTAGCGGGACCCACAATGAGCAGTTCTTC
clone_size: -
d_call: TRBD2
v_call: TRBV9
j_call: TRBJ2-1

cdr3_aa: CASSLGLSEQYF
cdr3_nt: TGTGCCAGCAGCCTCGGACTAAGCGAGCAGTACTTC
clone_size: -
d_call: -
v_call: TRBV5-6
j_call: TRBJ2-7

cdr3_aa: CASSLARFTAAEAFF
cdr3_nt: TGTGCCAGCAGCTTAGCGCGATTCACAGCCGCTGAAGCTTTCTTT
clone_size: -
d_call: -
v_call: TRBV7-8
j_call: TRBJ1-1